These 31 T cell receptor beta chains share one sample of origin, sequenced in a study of cytomegalovirus exposure and HLA in healthy donors. PCR used 60 Vbeta primers and 13 Jbeta primers. The data were produced by immunoSEQ multiplex PCR, yet TCRdb's version contains in-frame clones alone and is incomplete. Here the sample spans approximately 170,000 clones, around 81% being singletons. The sequenced sample was PBMCs. The source is a man between 40 and 49 years old in good health and CMV-seronegative.

V and J are TRBV28 and TRBJ2-7; TRBD1 agrees at 8 bases. The CDR3 has 14 amino acids. Germline V gives CDR1 MDHEN, CDR2 SYDVKM. Trimming removed 6 bases from V and 0 bases from J; junction bases left unmatched: 4. CDR3 sequence reads: CASSSGQGSYEQYF. The CDR3 DNA sequence: TGTGCCAGCAGCTCAGGACAGGGCTCCTACGAGCAGTACTTC.

The chain couples TRBV5-6 to TRBJ2-3, with 7 nucleotides matching TRBD1. Germline loops: CDR1 SGHDT, CDR2 YYEEEE. Losses at the gene ends were 0 bases for V and 2 bases for J; bases not matched to a gene: 3. The length of the CDR3 is 15 residues. CDR3 bases: TGTGCCAGCAGCTTGGGACAGGGCCACACAGATACGCAGTATTTT. As protein: CASSLGQGHTDTQYF.

This chain joins TRBV21-1 and TRBJ1-2; TRBD1 is the table's D call, not checked against the DNA. TRBV21-1 has pseudogene status. The CDR3 has 13 residues. The CDR3: CASSKAGGGGYTF. The CDR3 DNA sequence: TGTGCCAGCAGCAAAGCAGGGGGCGGTGGCTACACCTTC.

The genes are TRBV23-1 and TRBJ1-1; 10 nucleotides match TRBD1. TRBV23-1 is classed as an ORF, of uncertain function. The V gene end was trimmed by 10 bases and the J gene end by 6 bases; junction bases not matched to a gene: 11. This CDR3 is built from 14 residues. The CDR3 sequence: CANRTGTGDAEAFF. For the CDR3, the DNA is TGCGCCAACCGGACCGGGACAGGGGACGCTGAAGCTTTCTTT.

This clone showed up just once. The chain recombines TRBV7-9 with TRBJ2-3; weak D call: TRBD2 (6 bases). Germline V CDR1 and CDR2: SEHNR, FQNEAQ (reference sequence). The length of the CDR3 is 15 residues. Trimming cost V 1 base and J 1 base, with 9 bases left between them. As DNA, the CDR3 is TGTGCCAGCAGCTTAGTGGGGGAGGGCACAGATACGCAGTATTTT. Residues: CASSLVGEGTDTQYF.

The chain is built from TRBV15 and TRBJ2-1; 7 positions agree with TRBD2. This CDR3 has 17 residues. In germline, CDR1 is LNHNV, CDR2 YYDKDF (reference sequence). Trimming cost V 0 bases and J 1 base; bases outside gene matches: 6. CDR3 nucleotides: TGTGCCACCAGCAGAGAGTCTAGCGGCAAATCCTACAATGAGCAGTTCTTC. Translating it yields CATSRESSGKSYNEQFF.

J is TRBJ2-2 and V is TRBV21-1; the table names TRBD2, a call not compared with the DNA. TRBV21-1 represents a pseudogene. The CDR3 length is 18 residues. The CDR3 DNA reads TGTGCCAGCAGCAAAGACCGCGAGGGCAACGAAGAGGGCGGGGAGCTGTTTTTT. It is translated as CASSKDREGNEEGGELFF.

This chain connects TRBV6-1 to TRBJ2-5; D might be TRBD2 (5 bases). Looked up from germline, CDR1 is MNHNS and CDR2 is SASEGT. V gave up 5 bases and J gave up 4 bases, with 14 bases separating them. This CDR3 contains 14 residues. The CDR3 DNA sequence: TGTGCCAGCAGTACCCAGCCGGGAAGAGAGACCCAGTACTTC. Translating it yields CASSTQPGRETQYF.

V gene TRBV7-9 combines with J gene TRBJ2-7; 8 positions agree with TRBD1. Germline CDR1 reads SEHNR; CDR2 reads FQNEAQ (reference sequence). J gave up 3 bases and V 1 base, and 14 bases lay outside the gene matches. CDR3 length equals 18 residues. CDR3 residues: CASSLDTRGQGGIYEQYF. In DNA form, the CDR3 reads TGTGCCAGCAGCTTAGATACCAGGGGGCAGGGAGGAATCTACGAGCAGTACTTC.

The chain couples TRBV4-2 to TRBJ2-3; 10 nucleotides match TRBD2. With 1 base clipped from V and 1 base from J, the junction kept 5 bases outside the gene matches. CDR3 length: 17 amino acids. Per germline, CDR1 LGHNA and CDR2 YNFKEQ. The CDR3 DNA reads as TGTGCCAGCAGCCAAGCACCCGGACTAGCGGGCACAGATACGCAGTATTTT. Translating gives CASSQAPGLAGTDTQYF.

V usage is TRBV25-1 and J usage is TRBJ2-7, with 10 bases that match TRBD2. Germline CDR1 is MGHDK and CDR2 is SYGVNS. V trimming: 7 bases; J trimming: 5 bases; junction bases outside the gene matches: 14. This CDR3 spans 16 amino acids. The CDR3 DNA is TGTGCCAGCAACAGGGACAGCGGGAGGGCCGAGGACGAGCAGTACTTC. Translated, it gives CASNRDSGRAEDEQYF.

This sequence joins TRBV7-8 and TRBJ1-6; D is unresolved. This CDR3 is 13 amino acids long. Germline V gives CDR1 SGHVS, CDR2 FQNEAQ. V dropped 4 bases and J dropped 7 bases, with 8 bases sitting between them. The CDR3: CASSSRLNSPLHF. CDR3 in DNA: TGTGCCAGCAGCTCTAGACTCAATTCACCCCTCCACTTT.

The CDR3 sequence is CASSSQMNTEAFF. CDR3 sequence (DNA): TGTGCCAGCAGCTCTCAGATGAACACTGAAGCTTTCTTT. This chain connects TRBV5-8 to TRBJ1-1; no clear D gene. This CDR3 contains 13 residues. Germline V CDR1 and CDR2: SGHTS, YDEGEE. Trimming left V 3 bases short and J 0 bases short, with 6 bases between.

This clone was found a few times. V usage is TRBV5-4 and J usage is TRBJ2-4; the D gene is possibly TRBD2 (5 bases). The CDR3 length is 16 residues. In germline, CDR1 is SGHNT, CDR2 YYREEE (reference sequence). Trimming pared 2 bases from V and 0 bases from J, leaving 12 bases between. CDR3: CASSLREGLAKNIQYF. CDR3 bases: TGTGCCAGCAGCTTACGAGAGGGTCTAGCCAAAAACATTCAGTACTTC.

The chain links TRBV4-1 to TRBJ2-3; TRBD2 matches at 8 bases. CDR1 and CDR2 from the germline V gene are MGHRA and YSYEKL. The V segment lost 5 bases and the J segment 2 bases; nucleotides outside the gene matches: 9. The CDR3 has 16 residues. CDR3 in DNA: TGCGCCAGCAGCTCTCGTCGGCGGGAGGCCACAGATACGCAGTATTTT. Translated, it gives CASSSRRREATDTQYF.

This chain's CDR3 is CASSLDWQGAGNTIYF. In DNA form, the CDR3 reads TGTGCCAGCAGCTTAGATTGGCAGGGGGCTGGAAACACCATATATTTT. J is TRBJ1-3 and V is TRBV11-2, with TRBD1 matching over 7 bases. Germline V gene lookup returns CDR1 SGHAT and CDR2 FQNNGV. The V segment lost 0 bases and the J segment 2 bases; nucleotides outside the gene matches: 4. The CDR3 is 16 amino acids.

This clone was counted a single time. The chain links TRBV29-1 to TRBJ1-1, with 10 bases identical to TRBD1. V shed 5 bases and J 5 bases; nucleotides not matched to a gene: 5. Germline assignment: CDR1 SQVTM and CDR2 ANQGSEA. CDR3 length equals 13 residues. The CDR3 region has the DNA TGCAGCGTTACTGGGACAGGGGTAACTGAAGCTTTCTTT. This sequence encodes CSVTGTGVTEAFF.

V gene TRBV6-6 combines with J gene TRBJ1-5; perhaps TRBD1 as D (5 bases). The V gene lost 5 bases and the J gene lost 4 bases, with 18 bases spanning the gap. CDR3 length: 16 amino acids. Germline V gene sequence: CDR1 MNHNY, CDR2 SVGAGI (reference sequence). The CDR3 nucleotides are TGTGCCAGCAGTAGCCTTTTGAGGGGAGGTAATCAGCCCCAGCATTTT. This translates into CASSSLLRGGNQPQHF.

The J gene is TRBJ2-2, the V gene TRBV13; the D gene is possibly TRBD2 (5 bases). The V end was cut by 6 bases, the J end by 4 bases, with 15 bases between. Germline V CDR1 and CDR2: PRHDT, FYEKMQ (reference sequence). The CDR3 extends over 15 amino acids. The CDR3 protein is CASSPLPRGTGELFF. Written as DNA, the CDR3 is TGTGCCAGCAGTCCTCTTCCCCGGGGCACCGGGGAGCTGTTTTTT.

J is TRBJ1-2 and V is TRBV2; D is undetermined. Per the germline V gene, CDR1 is SNHLY and CDR2 is FYNNEI. Trimming stripped 5 bases from V and 8 bases from J, with 9 bases between. The CDR3 covers 11 residues. CDR3 coding DNA: TGTGCCAGCAGTATCAACATGGGCTACACCTTC. This codes for CASSINMGYTF. Looking up the rest from reference TRBV2 and TRBJ1-2 gives the full variable domain: EPEVTQTPSHQVTQMGQEVILRCVPISNHLYFYWYRQILGQKVEFLVSFYNNEISEKSEIFDDQFSVERPDGSNFTLKIRSTKLEDSAMYFCASSINMGYTFGSGTRLTVV.

The CDR3 coding sequence is TGTGCCAGCATCCCGATCACAGCAGAGAATGGCTACACCTTC. It yields the protein CASIPITAENGYTF. The chain carries TRBV2 and TRBJ1-2; no reliable D call. Trimming cost V 7 bases and J 6 bases, with 18 bases left between them. Germline values: CDR1 SNHLY, CDR2 FYNNEI. The CDR3 totals 14 residues.

The chain links TRBV30 to TRBJ1-4, with 11 bases fitting TRBD1. This CDR3 contains 14 residues. V trimming: 2 bases; J trimming: 8 bases; junction bases outside the gene matches: 4. From germline, CDR1 is GTSNPN and CDR2 SVGIG (reference sequence). The CDR3 sequence is CAWSRDRGNEKLFF. Written as DNA, the CDR3 is TGTGCCTGGAGTAGGGACAGGGGGAACGAAAAACTGTTTTTT.

The chain carries TRBV7-9 and TRBJ2-2, with TRBD2 matching 7 bases. V was pared by 4 bases and J by 2 bases, with 7 bases of the junction left unmatched. Germline-derived CDR1 and CDR2 are SEHNR and FQNEAQ (reference sequence). The CDR3 has 16 amino acids. Here the CDR3 reads CASSYSLAPNTGELFF. DNA of the CDR3: TGTGCCAGCAGCTACTCACTAGCGCCCAACACCGGGGAGCTGTTTTTT.

This sequence joins TRBV7-9 and TRBJ2-2; TRBD1 aligns across 11 bases. The CDR3 contains 15 residues. Germline assignment: CDR1 SEHNR and CDR2 FQNEAQ (reference sequence). V dropped 0 bases and J dropped 12; count of bases not matched to a gene: 6. As DNA, the CDR3 is TGTGCCAGCAGCTTAGCAGGACAGGGGGCTGTGAAGCTGTTTTTT. Translation: CASSLAGQGAVKLFF.

The chain joins TRBV2 to TRBJ2-3; 8 bases are shared with TRBD1. After removal of 4 bases from V and 2 bases from J, the junction contained 5 bases not matched to a gene. From germline, CDR1 is SNHLY and CDR2 FYNNEI. The CDR3 covers 15 residues. The CDR3 sequence: CASSGRQGITDTQYF. The CDR3, as DNA: TGTGCCAGCAGTGGCCGACAGGGGATCACAGATACGCAGTATTTT. The full variable domain, completed using reference TRBV2 and TRBJ2-3, is EPEVTQTPSHQVTQMGQEVILRCVPISNHLYFYWYRQILGQKVEFLVSFYNNEISEKSEIFDDQFSVERPDGSNFTLKIRSTKLEDSAMYFCASSGRQGITDTQYFGPGTRLTVL.

The gene calls are TRBV5-1 and TRBJ2-3; TRBD2 agrees at 14 bases. The CDR3 is made up of 18 amino acids. Germline CDR1 and CDR2: SGHRS and YFSETQ. V lost 3 bases to trimming and J lost 4 bases; unmatched junction nucleotides: 10. CDR3 nucleotide sequence: TGCGCCAGCAGCTGGACCGGACTAGCGGGAGGTGGGGCAGATACGCAGTATTTT. It yields the protein CASSWTGLAGGGADTQYF.

This clone was counted between two and nine times. This chain uses TRBV28 with TRBJ2-4; D may be TRBD2 (5 bases). Germline V gene sequence: CDR1 MDHEN, CDR2 SYDVKM. The length of the CDR3 is 15 residues. CDR3 sequence (DNA): TGTGGCTGGGTGGGGAGCGGCCTAGCCAAAAACATTCAGTACTTC. Its translation: CGWVGSGLAKNIQYF.

The chain uses TRBV7-8 and TRBJ2-3, with D perhaps TRBD1 (5 bases). In germline, CDR1 is SGHVS, CDR2 FQNEAQ. This CDR3 is 13 amino acids long. The ends were cut back, 5 bases at V and 3 bases at J, with 9 bases in the middle. Here the CDR3 DNA reads TGTGCCAGCAGCCGACAGCCTACAGATACGCAGTATTTT. This codes for CASSRQPTDTQYF.

This clone was detected a few times. The gene calls are TRBV5-4 and TRBJ2-7, with a weak D call TRBD1 (5 bases). The CDR3 loop spans 15 amino acids. Germline V gene lookup returns CDR1 SGHNT and CDR2 YYREEE (reference sequence). With 4 bases removed from V and 1 base from J, the gap between germline ends came to 15 bases. CDR3 DNA: TGTGCCAGCAGCCCCGCAGGGTCGACGTCCTACGAGCAGTACTTC. Amino acid sequence: CASSPAGSTSYEQYF.

V and J are TRBV28 and TRBJ1-1; tentatively, D is TRBD1 (5 bases). With 8 bases removed from V and 5 bases from J, the gap between germline ends came to 15 bases. Per germline, CDR1 MDHEN and CDR2 SYDVKM. The CDR3 sequence is 13 residues long. CDR3 in DNA: TGTGCCAGCTTTCTAGGCAGGGCGACTGAAGCTTTCTTT. Its translation is CASFLGRATEAFF.

The table lists this clone with a few counts. The chain employs TRBV7-3 and TRBJ2-5; 9 nucleotides match TRBD2. The CDR3 contains 15 residues. With 3 bases clipped from V and 2 bases from J, the junction kept 4 bases outside the gene matches. CDR1 and CDR2 from the germline V gene are SGHTA and FQGTGA. The CDR3 sequence is CASSFLSGRQETQYF. The CDR3 DNA sequence: TGTGCCAGCAGCTTCCTTAGCGGGAGACAAGAGACCCAGTACTTC.